This record concerns one TCR beta chain sequence. All donors were Caucasian adults living in Nashville, Tennessee. The run depth of the assay was deep. Method: immunoSEQ multiplex PCR; TCRdb's copy keeps in-frame clones and lacks some. The sample lists more than 2 million clones; more than 90% were seen once. Trimming cost V 3 bases and J 5 bases; bases outside gene matches: 14. The CDR3 loop spans 17 amino acids. Germline assignment: CDR1 LGHNA and CDR2 YSLEER. The sample comes from a study of shared clonotypes between healthy human individuals. The sequence was obtained from a man in his late teens or twenties in good health. Sequencing was performed on naive CD4+ T cells sorted from blood. Regarding subset: CD45RA+ positively selected. The chain links TRBV4-3 to TRBJ2-7; 9 nucleotides agree with TRBD1. CDR3 in amino acids: CASSHFEGTGKYHEQYF. The CDR3, as DNA: TGCGCCAGCAGCCACTTTGAGGGGACAGGGAAGTACCACGAGCAGTACTTC.